The clone carrying this T cell receptor beta chain appeared a few times. Its target is unknown. This sample is drawn from a study of vaccination effects on CD4 cells after COVID-19. Before sequencing took place, the ViraFEST assay used viral peptide pools to expand antigen-specific CD4+ T cells. Researchers isolated CD4+ T cells once approximately eleven days of culture had elapsed. The participants, recipients of two vaccine doses, got either BNT162b2 or mRNA-1273. The method was immunoSEQ multiplex PCR; TCRdb's version includes in-frame clones alone and lacks a portion of them. Of roughly 70,000 clones in the sample, around four fifths are singletons; the top ten hold about 0.91%. The germline gives CDR1 KGHSH, CDR2 LQKENI. Trimming stripped 3 bases from V and 4 bases from J, with 12 bases between. The CDR3 has 14 residues.

The source is a human donor who received a COVID-19 vaccine. The material sequenced was CD4+ T cells from PBMCs cultured with HCoV-OC43 spike peptides, taken after COVID-19 vaccination. Subset reported: HCoV-OC43 spike overlapping peptide pool stimulation. V usage is TRBV18 and J usage is TRBJ1-1; D unresolved. This CDR3 reads CASSPTTGITEAFF. The CDR3 DNA sequence: TGTGCCAGCTCACCGACAACTGGTATCACTGAAGCTTTCTTT.